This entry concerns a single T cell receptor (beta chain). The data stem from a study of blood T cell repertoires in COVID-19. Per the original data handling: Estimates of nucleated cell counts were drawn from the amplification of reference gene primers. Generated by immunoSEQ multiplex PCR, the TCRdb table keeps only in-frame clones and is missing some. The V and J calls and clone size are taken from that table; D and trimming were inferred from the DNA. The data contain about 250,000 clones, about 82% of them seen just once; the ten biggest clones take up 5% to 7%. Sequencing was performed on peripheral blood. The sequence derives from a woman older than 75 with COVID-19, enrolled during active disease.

The chain's CDR3 is CASSYSEVYEQYF. CDR3 bases: TGTGCCAGCAGTTACTCGGAGGTCTACGAGCAGTACTTC. The J gene is TRBJ2-7, the V gene TRBV6-5; possible D gene TRBD2, 5 bases. The CDR3 is made up of 13 amino acids. Trimming pared 0 bases from V and 3 bases from J, leaving 6 bases between. Germline assignment: CDR1 MNHEY and CDR2 SVGAGI.